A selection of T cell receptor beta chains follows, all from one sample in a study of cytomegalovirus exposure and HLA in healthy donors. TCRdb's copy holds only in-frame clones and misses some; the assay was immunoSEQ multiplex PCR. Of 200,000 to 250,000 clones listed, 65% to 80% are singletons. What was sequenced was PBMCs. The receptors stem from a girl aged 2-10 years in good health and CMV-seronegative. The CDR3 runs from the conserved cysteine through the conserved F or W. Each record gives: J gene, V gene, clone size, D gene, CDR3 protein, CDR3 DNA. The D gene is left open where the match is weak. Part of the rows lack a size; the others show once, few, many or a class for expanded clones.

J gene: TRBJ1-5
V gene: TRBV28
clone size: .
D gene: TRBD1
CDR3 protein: CASSLGGLRASNQPQHF
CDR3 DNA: TGTGCCAGCAGCCTAGGGGGCCTGAGAGCAAGCAATCAGCCCCAGCATTTT

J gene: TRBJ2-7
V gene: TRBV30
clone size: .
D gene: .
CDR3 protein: CAWSENYYEQYF
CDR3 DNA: TGTGCCTGGAGTGAGAACTACTACGAGCAGTACTTC

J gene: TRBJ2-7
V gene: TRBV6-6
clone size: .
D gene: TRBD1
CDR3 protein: CASSTGTGSYEQYF
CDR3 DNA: TGTGCCAGCAGTACCGGGACAGGGTCCTACGAGCAGTACTTC

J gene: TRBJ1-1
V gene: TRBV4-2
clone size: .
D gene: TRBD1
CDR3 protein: CASSQAMQGGEAFF
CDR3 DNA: TGTGCCAGCAGCCAAGCCATGCAGGGGGGCGAAGCTTTCTTT

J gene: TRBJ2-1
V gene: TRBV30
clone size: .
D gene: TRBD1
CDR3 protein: CAWGQGVNEQFF
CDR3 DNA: TGTGCCTGGGGACAGGGAGTCAATGAGCAGTTCTTC

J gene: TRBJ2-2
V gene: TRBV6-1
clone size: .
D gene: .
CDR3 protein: CASSEPGGAGELFF
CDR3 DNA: TGTGCCAGCAGTGAACCCGGAGGGGCCGGGGAGCTGTTTTTT

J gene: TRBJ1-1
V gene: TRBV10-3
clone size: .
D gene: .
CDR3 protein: CAIQASPDTPEAFF
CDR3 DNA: TGTGCCATTCAGGCCTCCCCGGACACGCCTGAAGCTTTCTTT

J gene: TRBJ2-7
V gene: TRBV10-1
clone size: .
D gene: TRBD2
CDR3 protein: CASSPREEKQYF
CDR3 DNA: TGCGCCAGCAGCCCCCGGGAGGAAAAGCAGTACTTC

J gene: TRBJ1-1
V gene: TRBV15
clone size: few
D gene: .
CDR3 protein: CATSRGLGVVEAFF
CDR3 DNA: TGTGCCACCAGCAGAGGTCTAGGGGTTGTTGAAGCTTTCTTT

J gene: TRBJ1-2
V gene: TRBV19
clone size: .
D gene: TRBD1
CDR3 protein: CASSIQTGPTIGYTF
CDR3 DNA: TGTGCCAGTAGCATACAGACAGGGCCCACTATCGGCTACACCTTC

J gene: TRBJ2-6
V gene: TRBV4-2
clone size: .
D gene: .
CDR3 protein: CASSGPGTAPAGANVLTF
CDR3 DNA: TGTGCCAGCAGCGGCCCCGGGACTGCCCCCGCTGGGGCCAACGTCCTGACTTTC

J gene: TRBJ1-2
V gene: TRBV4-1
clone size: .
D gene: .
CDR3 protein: CASSRKTRGLDYGYTF
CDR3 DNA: TGCGCCAGCAGCCGGAAAACCAGGGGTTTGGACTATGGCTACACCTTC

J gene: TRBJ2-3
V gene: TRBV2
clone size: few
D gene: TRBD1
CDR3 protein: CASTRDRVSDTQYF
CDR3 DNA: TGTGCCAGCACCCGGGACAGGGTGTCAGATACGCAGTATTTT

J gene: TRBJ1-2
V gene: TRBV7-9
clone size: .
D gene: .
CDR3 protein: CASSLAQSAQGGSYTF
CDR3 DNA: TGTGCCAGCAGCTTAGCGCAATCGGCACAGGGAGGGAGCTACACCTTC

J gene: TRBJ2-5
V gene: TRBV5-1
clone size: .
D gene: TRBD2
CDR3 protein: CASSPGDYREETQYF
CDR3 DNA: TGCGCCAGCAGCCCCGGGGACTATCGAGAAGAGACCCAGTACTTC

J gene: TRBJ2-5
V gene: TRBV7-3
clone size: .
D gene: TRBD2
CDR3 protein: CASSRGLAGGQETQYF
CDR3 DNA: TGTGCCAGCAGCCGCGGACTAGCGGGGGGGCAAGAGACCCAGTACTTC

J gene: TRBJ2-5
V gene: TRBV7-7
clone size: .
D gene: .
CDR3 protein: CASSPPQGIAETQYF
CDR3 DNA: TGTGCCAGCAGCCCCCCGCAGGGCATCGCGGAGACCCAGTACTTC

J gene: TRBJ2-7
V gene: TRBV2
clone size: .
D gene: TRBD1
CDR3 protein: CASSTGTGGPSSYEQYF
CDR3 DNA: TGTGCCAGCAGCACCGGGACAGGGGGCCCTTCCTCCTACGAGCAGTACTTC

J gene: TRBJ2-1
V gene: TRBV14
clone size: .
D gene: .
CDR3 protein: CASTPLEGGNEQFF
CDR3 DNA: TGTGCCAGCACCCCATTGGAGGGGGGGAATGAGCAGTTCTTC

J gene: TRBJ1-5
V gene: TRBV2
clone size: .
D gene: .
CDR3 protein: CASSEDAGAGQPQHF
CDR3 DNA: TGTGCCAGCAGTGAAGATGCGGGGGCGGGGCAGCCCCAGCATTTT

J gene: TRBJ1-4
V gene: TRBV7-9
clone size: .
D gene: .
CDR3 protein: CASSERGPAGEKLFF
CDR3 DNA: TGTGCCAGCAGCGAGCGGGGGCCGGCGGGAGAAAAACTGTTTTTT

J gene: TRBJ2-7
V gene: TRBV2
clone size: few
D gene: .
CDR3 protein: CASASGYEQYF
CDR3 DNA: TGTGCCAGCGCCTCCGGCTACGAGCAGTACTTC

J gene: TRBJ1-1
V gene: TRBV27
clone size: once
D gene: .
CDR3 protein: CASSLSGGRAFF
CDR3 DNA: TGTGCCAGCAGTTTATCCGGTGGGAGAGCTTTCTTT

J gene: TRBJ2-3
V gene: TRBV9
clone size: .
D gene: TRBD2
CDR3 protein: CASSVAGGLTDTQYF
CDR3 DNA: TGTGCCAGCAGCGTAGCGGGGGGTCTCACAGATACGCAGTATTTT

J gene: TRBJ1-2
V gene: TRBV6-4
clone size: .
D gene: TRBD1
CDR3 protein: CASSDSTTGDNYGYTF
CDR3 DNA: TGTGCCAGCAGTGACTCGACGACAGGGGATAACTATGGCTACACCTTC

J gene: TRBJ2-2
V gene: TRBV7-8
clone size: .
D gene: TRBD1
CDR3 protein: CASSSRGGELFF
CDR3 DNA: TGTGCCAGCAGCTCAAGAGGGGGCGAGCTGTTTTTT